This T cell receptor beta chain originates from a study of memory CD4+ T cells and cytomegalovirus serostatus. Study observations and caveats: Median bootstrapped AUC for CMV status was approximately 0.94 originally, around 0.91 US-trained. About 40% of the roughly 150 known CMV-associated TCRbeta sequences appeared in CD4+ memory.

Single viable CD3+CD4+CD8-CD45RO+ cells were sorted as the memory CD4+ T cells. For this clone: Its specificity is unknown.

The length of the CDR3 is 13 residues. V dropped 7 bases and J dropped 5; count of bases not matched to a gene: 4. The germline gives CDR1 GTSNPN, CDR2 SVGIG (reference sequence). Measured with immunoSEQ multiplex PCR; TCRdb has only the in-frame clones, and not every one. The data contain 50,000 or so clones, around four fifths of them seen just once; the ten biggest clones take up about 1.3%. What was sequenced was memory CD4+ T cells from blood. This receptor was identified in an adult in good health and CMV-seropositive. The rearrangement joins TRBV30 to TRBJ1-6; TRBD1 matches at 8 bases. CDR3 amino acids: CAYRGMDNSPLHF. The CDR3 DNA follows: TGTGCCTACAGGGGGATGGATAATTCACCCCTCCACTTT.